This T cell receptor (beta chain) comes out of a study of blood T cell repertoires in COVID-19. The V gene's germline CDR1 is SGHNT and CDR2 YENEEA. The CDR3 is 14 amino acids. V lost 2 bases to trimming and J lost 6 bases; unmatched junction nucleotides: 0. Data came from immunoSEQ multiplex PCR; TCRdb stores just in-frame clones and leaves some out. The data show tens of thousands of clones, with around 82% seen just once and approximately 1.2% held by the top ten. Sequenced material: peripheral blood. The TCR originated in an elderly woman with acute or convalescent COVID-19. V gene TRBV11-3 combines with J gene TRBJ2-1; 11 bases map to TRBD2. CDR3 sequence reads: CASSLLAGGNEQFF. CDR3 DNA: TGTGCCAGCAGCTTACTAGCGGGGGGCAATGAGCAGTTCTTC.